The rows below give T cell receptor beta chains drawn from one sample of a study of T cells in Graves' hyperthyroidism and ophthalmopathy. TCRdb analysed the multiplex PCR reads with MiXCR anew, one entry per CDR3 protein. Among hundreds of thousands of distinct CDR3 sequences listed, roughly 50% were seen once. Sequences were obtained from peripheral blood or thyroid tissue (not recorded which). The receptor set was obtained from a young woman with Graves' hyperthyroidism. CDR3s include the opening cysteine and the closing phenylalanine or tryptophan. The order of the fields is CDR3 DNA, CDR3 protein, clone size, D gene, V gene, J gene, CDR3 length. The D gene is left open where the match is weak. The size of a clone is reported for some rows only, either as once, few or many, or as a class for expanded clones.

CDR3 DNA: TGTGCCACCAGTGTCAATCAGGGAGGGGGTGAAAAACTGTTTTTT
CDR3 protein: CATSVNQGGGEKLFF
clone size: many
D gene: -
V gene: TRBV24-1
J gene: TRBJ1-4
CDR3 length: 15

CDR3 DNA: TGCAGCGTTGAATCGACGGAGAGAGCCTACGAGCAGTACTTC
CDR3 protein: CSVESTERAYEQYF
clone size: few
D gene: -
V gene: TRBV29-1
J gene: TRBJ2-7
CDR3 length: 14

CDR3 DNA: TGCAGTGCTAAGAGGTACCTCTCCTACAATGAGCAGTTCTTC
CDR3 protein: CSAKRYLSYNEQFF
clone size: -
D gene: -
V gene: TRBV20-1
J gene: TRBJ2-1
CDR3 length: 14

CDR3 DNA: TGTGCCAGCAGCCAAGAAACTAGCGGGATAGGCGACACCGGGGAGCTGTTTTTT
CDR3 protein: CASSQETSGIGDTGELFF
clone size: -
D gene: TRBD2
V gene: TRBV7-9
J gene: TRBJ2-2
CDR3 length: 18

CDR3 DNA: TGTGCCAGCAGTCTGCTCGGGGGTCAGCCCCAGCATTTT
CDR3 protein: CASSLLGGQPQHF
clone size: few
D gene: -
V gene: TRBV6-5
J gene: TRBJ1-5
CDR3 length: 13

CDR3 DNA: TGCGCCAGCAGCTTGACGGCCAGCTCTGGAAACACCATATATTTT
CDR3 protein: CASSLTASSGNTIYF
clone size: -
D gene: -
V gene: TRBV5-1
J gene: TRBJ1-3
CDR3 length: 15

CDR3 DNA: TGTGCCAGCAGCTTAGAACTAGCATACACCGGGGAGCTGTTTTTT
CDR3 protein: CASSLELAYTGELFF
clone size: -
D gene: -
V gene: TRBV11-2
J gene: TRBJ2-2
CDR3 length: 15

CDR3 DNA: TGTGCCGGCAGAGGGGTTAACTATGGCTACACCTTC
CDR3 protein: CAGRGVNYGYTF
clone size: -
D gene: -
V gene: TRBV7-2
J gene: TRBJ1-2
CDR3 length: 12

CDR3 DNA: TGTGCCAGCATGGGGACCCAGGGGGAGACCCAGTACTTC
CDR3 protein: CASMGTQGETQYF
clone size: -
D gene: -
V gene: TRBV7-9
J gene: TRBJ2-5
CDR3 length: 13

CDR3 DNA: TGTGCCATCAGTGGACCCTTCGCAGAGACCCAGTACTTC
CDR3 protein: CAISGPFAETQYF
clone size: many
D gene: -
V gene: TRBV10-3
J gene: TRBJ2-5
CDR3 length: 13

CDR3 DNA: TGCAGCGTGAGGGAATACCTCTCTGGAAACACCATATATTTT
CDR3 protein: CSVREYLSGNTIYF
clone size: many
D gene: -
V gene: TRBV29-1
J gene: TRBJ1-3
CDR3 length: 14

CDR3 DNA: TGTGCCATCAGTAGGGACCGGACCTACGAGCAGTACTTC
CDR3 protein: CAISRDRTYEQYF
clone size: -
D gene: -
V gene: TRBV10-3
J gene: TRBJ2-7
CDR3 length: 13

CDR3 DNA: TGTGCCTGGAGTGGGCAGTACCAAGAGACCCAGTACTTC
CDR3 protein: CAWSGQYQETQYF
clone size: -
D gene: -
V gene: TRBV7-3
J gene: TRBJ2-5
CDR3 length: 13

CDR3 DNA: TGTGCCACCAGTGATGCCGGGACAGGGCCCAATTCACCCCTCCACTTT
CDR3 protein: CATSDAGTGPNSPLHF
clone size: -
D gene: TRBD1
V gene: TRBV24-1
J gene: TRBJ1-6
CDR3 length: 16

CDR3 DNA: TGTGCCATCAGTGAACAGAATACGCAGTATTTT
CDR3 protein: CAISEQNTQYF
clone size: many
D gene: -
V gene: TRBV10-3
J gene: TRBJ2-3
CDR3 length: 11

CDR3 DNA: TGTGCCAGCAGCAAAACTAGTTCCTACGAGCAGTACTTC
CDR3 protein: CASSKTSSYEQYF
clone size: -
D gene: -
V gene: TRBV2
J gene: TRBJ2-7
CDR3 length: 13

CDR3 DNA: TGCAGCGTTGAAGGGGTGCATCGGGACAGGGGCTCCTACGAGCAGTACTTC
CDR3 protein: CSVEGVHRDRGSYEQYF
clone size: -
D gene: TRBD1
V gene: TRBV29-1
J gene: TRBJ2-7
CDR3 length: 17

CDR3 DNA: TGTGCCAGCAGCTTATGGGTAAAGGATTCTGGAAACACCATATATTTT
CDR3 protein: CASSLWVKDSGNTIYF
clone size: few
D gene: -
V gene: TRBV7-8
J gene: TRBJ1-3
CDR3 length: 16

CDR3 DNA: TGCAGTGCGGGAAGGGACTATACCTACGAGCAGTACTTC
CDR3 protein: CSAGRDYTYEQYF
clone size: -
D gene: TRBD2
V gene: TRBV20-1
J gene: TRBJ2-7
CDR3 length: 13

CDR3 DNA: TGTGCCAGCAGCTTAGCGCCCGGGGGAGAGACCCAGTACTTC
CDR3 protein: CASSLAPGGETQYF
clone size: many
D gene: -
V gene: TRBV7-7
J gene: TRBJ2-5
CDR3 length: 14

CDR3 DNA: TGTGCCGGCCAGGGGAATGGTGAAGCTTTCTTT
CDR3 protein: CAGQGNGEAFF
clone size: -
D gene: -
V gene: TRBV2
J gene: TRBJ1-1
CDR3 length: 11

CDR3 DNA: TGTGCCAGCAGCCCTCGGGGCGGATATGAGCAGTACTTC
CDR3 protein: CASSPRGGYEQYF
clone size: -
D gene: -
V gene: TRBV2
J gene: TRBJ2-7
CDR3 length: 13

CDR3 DNA: TGTGCCACCAGTGAACCCTACAATGAGCAGTTCTTC
CDR3 protein: CATSEPYNEQFF
clone size: -
D gene: -
V gene: TRBV24-1
J gene: TRBJ2-1
CDR3 length: 12

CDR3 DNA: TGTGCCAGCAGCATGGGTGACTATGGCTACACCTTC
CDR3 protein: CASSMGDYGYTF
clone size: -
D gene: -
V gene: TRBV7-9
J gene: TRBJ1-2
CDR3 length: 12

CDR3 DNA: TGTGCCAGCAGCGAAGGGGATACGCAGTATTTT
CDR3 protein: CASSEGDTQYF
clone size: -
D gene: -
V gene: TRBV9
J gene: TRBJ2-3
CDR3 length: 11

CDR3 DNA: TGTGCCAGCAGCCTAAGACAGGGGAAAATGGATGGCTACACCTTC
CDR3 protein: CASSLRQGKMDGYTF
clone size: -
D gene: TRBD1
V gene: TRBV7-9
J gene: TRBJ1-2
CDR3 length: 15

CDR3 DNA: TGTGCCAGCAGCCAAGGACAGGGGGCTTCTAATGAAAAACTGTTTTTT
CDR3 protein: CASSQGQGASNEKLFF
clone size: -
D gene: TRBD1
V gene: TRBV7-2
J gene: TRBJ1-4
CDR3 length: 16

CDR3 DNA: TGTGCCAGCAGACCAAGAGTAGGGAACGCTGAAGCTTTCTTT
CDR3 protein: CASRPRVGNAEAFF
clone size: -
D gene: -
V gene: TRBV7-9
J gene: TRBJ1-1
CDR3 length: 14

CDR3 DNA: TGTGCCAGCAGTTTCCTACAGTTATATAGCAATCAGCCCCAGCATTTT
CDR3 protein: CASSFLQLYSNQPQHF
clone size: -
D gene: -
V gene: TRBV12-3/TRBV12-4
J gene: TRBJ1-5
CDR3 length: 16

CDR3 DNA: TGTGCCAGCAGCTACCACCTGGGCTACACCTTC
CDR3 protein: CASSYHLGYTF
clone size: once
D gene: -
V gene: TRBV7-1
J gene: TRBJ1-2
CDR3 length: 11

CDR3 DNA: TGTGCCAGCAGCTTACGATCGGGTCAGGGAGCGGATGGCTACACCTTC
CDR3 protein: CASSLRSGQGADGYTF
clone size: few
D gene: -
V gene: TRBV7-8
J gene: TRBJ1-2
CDR3 length: 16

CDR3 DNA: TGTGCCAGCAGCCATCGACTAGCGGGAGTCGAGCAGTACTTC
CDR3 protein: CASSHRLAGVEQYF
clone size: -
D gene: TRBD2
V gene: TRBV7-2
J gene: TRBJ2-7
CDR3 length: 14

CDR3 DNA: TGCAGTGCTAGAGTTGTCTATAATTCACCCCTCCACTTT
CDR3 protein: CSARVVYNSPLHF
clone size: few
D gene: -
V gene: TRBV20-1
J gene: TRBJ1-6
CDR3 length: 13

CDR3 DNA: TGTGCCAGTAGGCCGGGACAGGGAGTCTACGAGCAGTACTTC
CDR3 protein: CASRPGQGVYEQYF
clone size: many
D gene: TRBD1
V gene: TRBV19
J gene: TRBJ2-7
CDR3 length: 14

CDR3 DNA: TGTGCCAGCAGCCCAAGAGCAGGGGGCACTGAAGCTTTCTTT
CDR3 protein: CASSPRAGGTEAFF
clone size: many
D gene: TRBD1
V gene: TRBV7-8
J gene: TRBJ1-1
CDR3 length: 14

CDR3 DNA: TGCGCCAGCAGCTTCCGGGACCCCTACTATGGCTACACCTTC
CDR3 protein: CASSFRDPYYGYTF
clone size: -
D gene: -
V gene: TRBV5-1
J gene: TRBJ1-2
CDR3 length: 14

CDR3 DNA: TGCGCCAGCAGCCAGGGACAGAGGAATTCACCCCTCCACTTT
CDR3 protein: CASSQGQRNSPLHF
clone size: many
D gene: TRBD1
V gene: TRBV5-1
J gene: TRBJ1-6
CDR3 length: 14

CDR3 DNA: TGTGCCAGCAGCTTAGTGGGGGGGCCGGAGACCCAGTACTTC
CDR3 protein: CASSLVGGPETQYF
clone size: many
D gene: -
V gene: TRBV7-9
J gene: TRBJ2-5
CDR3 length: 14

CDR3 DNA: TGTGCCAGCGCACAGGGTGAGTATGGCTACACCTTC
CDR3 protein: CASAQGEYGYTF
clone size: -
D gene: -
V gene: TRBV7-9
J gene: TRBJ1-2
CDR3 length: 12

CDR3 DNA: TGTGCCAGCATCGGTAGGGACTCTCCGAACACCGGGGAGCTGTTTTTT
CDR3 protein: CASIGRDSPNTGELFF
clone size: few
D gene: -
V gene: TRBV2
J gene: TRBJ2-2
CDR3 length: 16

CDR3 DNA: TGCAGTGCTACGACAGTGAGCAATCAGCCCCAGCATTTT
CDR3 protein: CSATTVSNQPQHF
clone size: -
D gene: -
V gene: TRBV20-1
J gene: TRBJ1-5
CDR3 length: 13

CDR3 DNA: TGTGCCAGCAGTACAATGGGACAGGCGACTGGAAAACTGTTTTTT
CDR3 protein: CASSTMGQATGKLFF
clone size: -
D gene: TRBD1
V gene: TRBV6-6
J gene: TRBJ1-4
CDR3 length: 15

CDR3 DNA: TGCAGCGCTCAGGGGGCGGACTACGAGCAGTACTTC
CDR3 protein: CSAQGADYEQYF
clone size: -
D gene: TRBD1
V gene: TRBV29-1
J gene: TRBJ2-7
CDR3 length: 12

CDR3 DNA: TGTGCCAGCAAGCGGGCTAGCGGGGTTTACGAGCAGTACTTC
CDR3 protein: CASKRASGVYEQYF
clone size: -
D gene: -
V gene: TRBV5-2
J gene: TRBJ2-7
CDR3 length: 14

CDR3 DNA: TGTGCCAGCAGCTTAGTAGAGACCCCTGGAAACACCATATATTTT
CDR3 protein: CASSLVETPGNTIYF
clone size: few
D gene: -
V gene: TRBV7-8
J gene: TRBJ1-3
CDR3 length: 15

CDR3 DNA: TGCAGCGGCGGGACAGGGCGGGATTATGGCTACACCTTC
CDR3 protein: CSGGTGRDYGYTF
clone size: -
D gene: TRBD1
V gene: TRBV29-1
J gene: TRBJ1-2
CDR3 length: 13

CDR3 DNA: TGTGCCAGCAGATCTCGCGAGGGAGCCTCTGGGGCCAACGTCCTGACTTTC
CDR3 protein: CASRSREGASGANVLTF
clone size: -
D gene: -
V gene: TRBV10-3
J gene: TRBJ2-6
CDR3 length: 17

CDR3 DNA: TGTGCCAGCAGCTGCAAGAGGGGCGGGACCGAGACCCAGTACTTC
CDR3 protein: CASSCKRGGTETQYF
clone size: -
D gene: -
V gene: TRBV7-2
J gene: TRBJ2-5
CDR3 length: 15

CDR3 DNA: TGTGCCAGCAGTGAAGCCCTTTATGACAAAGCTTTCTTT
CDR3 protein: CASSEALYDKAFF
clone size: many
D gene: -
V gene: TRBV2
J gene: TRBJ1-1
CDR3 length: 13

CDR3 DNA: TGTGCCAGCAGTAGACAGTACCACGAGCAGTACTTC
CDR3 protein: CASSRQYHEQYF
clone size: few
D gene: -
V gene: TRBV6-1
J gene: TRBJ2-7
CDR3 length: 12

CDR3 DNA: TGCAGTGCTGAGAGGGACTTAAGCTCCTACGAGCAGTACTTC
CDR3 protein: CSAERDLSSYEQYF
clone size: -
D gene: -
V gene: TRBV20-1
J gene: TRBJ2-7
CDR3 length: 14

CDR3 DNA: TGTGCCAGCAGCTTAGAGTACCGGGACAGCCATCAGCCCCAGCATTTT
CDR3 protein: CASSLEYRDSHQPQHF
clone size: -
D gene: TRBD1
V gene: TRBV7-8
J gene: TRBJ1-5
CDR3 length: 16

CDR3 DNA: TGTGCCAGCAGTGGGACGACAGGGTACGAGCAGTACTTC
CDR3 protein: CASSGTTGYEQYF
clone size: few
D gene: TRBD1
V gene: TRBV2
J gene: TRBJ2-7
CDR3 length: 13

CDR3 DNA: TGTGCCAGCAGCGCTTGGGCAGGGGGAGCGCCCCAGCATTTT
CDR3 protein: CASSAWAGGAPQHF
clone size: once
D gene: TRBD1
V gene: TRBV24-1
J gene: TRBJ1-5
CDR3 length: 14